This T cell receptor beta chain was obtained from a study of blood T cell repertoires in COVID-19. Enrolled during active infection, Seattle patients were then followed longitudinally. The V gene's germline CDR1 is LNHDA and CDR2 SQIVND (reference sequence). V lost 7 bases and J 0 bases, leaving 13 bases between the germline ends. The CDR3 covers 14 residues. Generated by immunoSEQ multiplex PCR, the TCRdb table keeps only in-frame clones and is missing some. The sample records around 340,000 clones, approximately 90% being singletons. The J gene is TRBJ2-7, the V gene TRBV19; no reliable D call. The clonotype was recovered from a woman in her sixties with COVID-19, enrolled during active disease. The specimen was peripheral blood. This CDR3 reads CASIGRLSSYEQYF. For the CDR3, the DNA is TGTGCCAGTATCGGCAGGTTGAGCTCCTACGAGCAGTACTTC.